The 17 T cell receptor gamma chains below were found in one sample sequenced in a study of gamma delta lymphoproliferative disorders and STAT genes. Genomic DNA from isolated PBMCs served as the sequencing template. TCRdb processed the multiplex PCR reads again with the CATT caller. Of about 610 gamma-chain clones detected, approximately 16% appear once; the ten largest clones hold less than 45%. Sequenced sample: blood. These receptors all come from a human donor in good health.

The chain employs TRGV10 and TRGJP1. TCRdb is silent on the J gene; assignment here came from matching the DNA to germline. TRGV10 qualifies as an ORF whose function is uncertain. With 8 bases clipped from V and 2 bases from J, the junction kept 9 bases outside the gene matches. CDR3 size: 15 residues. CDR3 loop: CAAWDIYTTGWFKIF. The CDR3 DNA is TGTGCTGCGTGGGATATATACACCACTGGTTGGTTCAAGATATTT.

This clone is labeled as hyperexpanded. V and J are TRGV9 and TRGJ1 or TRGJ2. Germline matching of the DNA provided the J gene here, since TCRdb leaves it blank. The CDR3 spans 10 residues. Trimming took 8 bases from V and 10 from J; bases not matched to a gene: 8. CDR1 and CDR2 from the germline V gene are GITISATS and ISYDGTV (reference sequence). The DNA for the CDR3 is TGTGCCTTGTTGCGCTCCAAGAAACTCTTT. Protein product: CALLRSKKLF.

This clone qualifies as large. V usage is TRGV4 and J usage is TRGJ1 or TRGJ2. TCRdb gives no J gene; it was assigned here by matching the DNA to germline. V gave up 3 bases and J gave up 7 bases; unmatched junction bases: 3. CDR1 and CDR2 (germline): EGSTGY, YDSYTSSV. The CDR3 length is 11 residues. The CDR3: CATWDHYKKLF. CDR3 nucleotide sequence: TGTGCCACCTGGGATCACTATAAGAAACTCTTT.

About this clone itself: The junction does not match germline at one end; this may be a read error. The chain employs TRGV10 and TRGJ1 or TRGJ2. Assignment of the J gene here rests on matching the DNA to germline, because TCRdb gives none. TRGV10 is an ORF, and what it does is uncertain. The CDR3 is 11 amino acids. DNA of the CDR3: TGCGCGGGATGGGACTATTATAAGAAACTCTTT. Translated, it gives CAGWDYYKKLF.

By sample share, this clone is large. The DNA is omitted, as the CDR3 cannot be located on it reliably, and the CDR3 follows TCRdb's listing. The V segment is TRGV11, and no J call was made. TRGV11 is assigned to the ORF class and has an uncertain function. The CDR3 length is 17 residues, termini included. The CDR3 reads CTTVPAGLAERYYKKLF.

By share of the sample, this clone is large. The same CDR3 arises from other DNA sequences in this sample as well. J is TRGJ1 or TRGJ2 and V is TRGV10. TCRdb lists no J gene, so it was determined here by aligning the DNA to germline. TRGV10 is reported as an ORF; its role is uncertain. The CDR3 sequence is 14 residues long. V trimming: 8 bases; J trimming: 7 bases; junction bases outside the gene matches: 15. For the CDR3, the DNA is TGTGCTGCGTGGGATTATAAGGTTAACTATAAGAAACTCTTT. Residues: CAAWDYKVNYKKLF.

By share, this clone counts as large (0.1 to 1%). The DNA is omitted, as the CDR3 cannot be located on it reliably, and the CDR3 follows TCRdb's listing. The V gene call reads TRGV11; no J gene was called. TRGV11 is given ORF status, its function remaining uncertain. The CDR3 extends over 17 residues, inclusive of both ends. The CDR3 is CTTVPAGLATNYYKKLF.

CDR3 coding DNA: TGTGCCACCTGGGACAGGGGGGGGGGGAATTATTATAAGAAACTCTTT. Residues: CATWDRGGGNYYKKLF. V is TRGV1 and J is TRGJ1 or TRGJ2. The J gene, absent from TCRdb, was called here by matching the DNA to germline. TRGV1 is an open reading frame, and its role is uncertain. CDR3 length: 16 amino acids. V lost 0 bases and J lost 0; bases outside the gene matches: 8.

This clone is labeled large. The rearrangement uses TRGV8 and TRGJ1 or TRGJ2. TCRdb supplies no J gene; here it was assigned by aligning the nucleotide sequence to germline. The CDR3 has 13 residues. In germline, CDR1 is VENAVY, CDR2 YDSYNSRV. V was clipped by 6 bases and J by 5 bases; unmatched bases: 10. DNA for the CDR3: TGTGCCACCTGGTCCCCGGGCAATTATAAGAAACTCTTT. Its protein is CATWSPGNYKKLF.

The CDR3 sequence: CATWDRHRDYYKKLF. The CDR3 DNA is TGTGCCACCTGGGACAGGCATCGGGATTATTATAAGAAACTCTTT. J is TRGJ1 or TRGJ2 and V is TRGV5. TCRdb records no J gene; here it was assigned by comparing the DNA to germline. With 0 bases clipped from V and 2 bases from J, the junction kept 7 bases outside the gene matches. The CDR3 covers 15 residues. Germline-derived CDR1 and CDR2 are VINAFY and YDVSNSKD.

This clone is large within its sample. The chain couples TRGV10 to TRGJ1 or TRGJ2. Matching the DNA to germline supplied the J gene, which TCRdb does not give. TRGV10 qualifies as an ORF whose function is uncertain. The V gene end was trimmed by 8 bases and the J gene end by 2 bases; junction bases not matched to a gene: 7. The CDR3 totals 13 residues. The CDR3 spells CAAWDSDYYKKLF. In nucleotides, the CDR3 is TGTGCTGCGTGGGATTCGGATTATTATAAGAAACTCTTT.

This clone counts as medium-sized. The chain recombines TRGV9 with TRGJ1 or TRGJ2. The J gene, not given by TCRdb, was assigned here from a germline match of the nucleotide sequence. J lost 4 bases, V lost 0 bases, and 3 bases had no gene match. This CDR3 spans 13 amino acids. Germline V gives CDR1 GITISATS, CDR2 ISYDGTV (reference sequence). Here the CDR3 reads CALWEVRYYKKLF. CDR3 nucleotides: TGTGCCTTGTGGGAGGTGCGCTATTATAAGAAACTCTTT.

The chain couples TRGV10 to TRGJ1 or TRGJ2. TCRdb leaves out the J gene; it was filled in here by matching the DNA to germline. TRGV10 is sorted into the ORF group, with uncertain function. V was pared by 8 bases and J by 11 bases, with 7 bases of the junction left unmatched. This CDR3 contains 10 residues. CDR3 loop: CAAWDGEKLF. The CDR3 region has the DNA TGTGCTGCGTGGGATGGGGAGAAACTCTTT.

Relative to its sample, this clone is medium-sized (0.01 to 0.1%). The chain links TRGV5 to TRGJ1 or TRGJ2. The J gene is absent in TCRdb and was assigned here via DNA matching to germline. The J segment lost 2 bases and the V segment lost 0 bases, leaving 7 bases of the junction unmatched. CDR1 is VINAFY, CDR2 YDVSNSKD, per germline. The CDR3 spans 15 residues. CDR3 region: CATWDRSYYYYKKLF. The CDR3 bases are TGTGCCACCTGGGACAGGTCTTACTATTATTATAAGAAACTCTTT.

V usage is TRGV8 and J usage is TRGJP2. Here the J gene was assigned by germline matching of the DNA, as TCRdb has none. Losses at the gene ends were 6 bases for V and 3 bases for J; bases not matched to a gene: 10. Germline lookup yields CDR1 VENAVY and CDR2 YDSYNSRV. This CDR3 is 15 amino acids long. CDR3 loop: CATWPLAGSDWIKTF. In DNA form, the CDR3 reads TGTGCCACCTGGCCCCTGGCGGGTAGTGATTGGATCAAGACGTTT.

About this clone: A read error likely explains why the TCRdb protein, taken from a much larger clone, differs from this DNA's translation at residue 13; the protein shown is translated from the DNA. The CDR3 DNA follows: TGTGCCTGCTGGATTAGTTTTACACGCGGTGGTTGGGTCAAGATATTT. Encoded protein: CACWISFTRGGWVKIF. This chain links TRGV11 with TRGJP1. TCRdb leaves out the J gene; it was filled in here by matching the DNA to germline. TRGV11 is assigned to the ORF class and has an uncertain function. The CDR3 has 16 residues.

This clone qualifies as large. This rearrangement joins TRGV3 to TRGJ1 or TRGJ2. TCRdb supplies no J gene; here it was assigned by aligning the nucleotide sequence to germline. CDR3 length: 10 residues. J gave up 11 bases and V 3 bases, and 4 bases lay outside the gene matches. The V gene's germline CDR1 is VTNTFY and CDR2 YDVSTARD (reference sequence). CDR3 sequence (DNA): TGTGCCACCTGGGACTCGGAGAAACTCTTT. Translated, it gives CATWDSEKLF.